The TCR beta chain under discussion was sequenced for a study of blood T cell repertoires in COVID-19. About the study: The United States, Italy and Spain supplied acute and convalescent COVID-19 samples. Nucleic acid was either cDNA or gDNA, and it came from T cells, B-cell-depleted T cells, or PBMCs.

CDR1 is PRHDT, CDR2 FYEKMQ, per germline (reference sequence). The V end lost 7 bases, the J end lost 4 bases, and 13 bases lay between the germline ends. The CDR3 has 14 amino acids. In the original processing: Amplification of reference gene primers provided the estimated nucleated cell counts. Profiling relied on immunoSEQ multiplex PCR, and the TCRdb table lists in-frame clones only, not all of them. V and J calls and clone size are as listed in that table; D and trimming were resolved from the DNA. The sample consists of 200,000 to 250,000 clones, around 85% of them appearing once. The clonotype comes from a woman between 50 and 59 years old with acute or convalescent COVID-19. Sequencing was carried out using peripheral blood. V usage is TRBV13 and J usage is TRBJ1-4; possibly TRBD1 for D (5 bases). CDR3 residues: CASTVGGGNEKLFF. For the CDR3, the DNA is TGTGCCAGCACGGTCGGGGGGGGTAATGAAAAACTGTTTTTT.